This T cell receptor beta chain was identified in a study of cytomegalovirus exposure and HLA in healthy donors. Notes on the study in general: The only immune exposure information that was available was CMV serostatus.

The CDR3 runs 13 residues. The ends lost 11 bases at V and 7 bases at J; junction bases unmatched: 10. Germline CDR1 reads SNHLY; CDR2 reads FYNNEI. A note on this clone: Antigen: not known.

PCR amplification relied on 60 Vbeta primers (plus 13 Jbeta primers). Produced via immunoSEQ multiplex PCR; TCRdb's table is partial and in-frame only. The sample yields 150,000 to 200,000 clones, roughly 68% seen once. The chain recombines TRBV2 with TRBJ2-1; 8 bases match TRBD2. Specimen: PBMCs. This receptor was taken from a woman aged 25-40 years in good health and CMV-seronegative. DNA of the CDR3: TGTGCCTCAAGACTAGCGATTATAAATGAGCAGTTCTTC. Its protein product is CASRLAIINEQFF.